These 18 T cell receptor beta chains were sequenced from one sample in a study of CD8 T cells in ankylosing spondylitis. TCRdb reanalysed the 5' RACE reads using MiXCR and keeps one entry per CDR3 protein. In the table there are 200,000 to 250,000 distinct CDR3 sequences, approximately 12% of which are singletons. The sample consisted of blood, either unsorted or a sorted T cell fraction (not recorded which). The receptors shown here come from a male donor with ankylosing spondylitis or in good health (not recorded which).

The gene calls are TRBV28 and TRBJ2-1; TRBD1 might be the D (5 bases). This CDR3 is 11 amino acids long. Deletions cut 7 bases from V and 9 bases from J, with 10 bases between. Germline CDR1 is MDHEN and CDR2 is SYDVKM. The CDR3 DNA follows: TGTGCCAGCACCTTCCAGGGTGAGCAGTTCTTC. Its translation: CASTFQGEQFF.

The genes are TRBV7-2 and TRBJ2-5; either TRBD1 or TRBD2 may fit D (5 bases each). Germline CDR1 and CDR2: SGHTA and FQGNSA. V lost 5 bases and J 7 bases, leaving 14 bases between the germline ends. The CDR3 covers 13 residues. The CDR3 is CASSRWDGGTQYF. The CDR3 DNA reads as TGTGCCAGCAGCCGATGGGATGGGGGGACCCAGTACTTC. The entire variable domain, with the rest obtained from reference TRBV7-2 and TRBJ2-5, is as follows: GAGVSQSPSNKVTEKGKDVELRCDPISGHTALYWYRQSLGQGLEFLIYFQGNSAPDKSGLPSDRFSAERTGGSVSTLTIQRTQQEDSAVYLCASSRWDGGTQYFGPGTRLLVL.

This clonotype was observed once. The CDR3 loop reads CASSQVWGSDEQFF. CDR3 nucleotides: TGTGCCAGCAGCCAAGTTTGGGGATCCGATGAGCAGTTCTTC. The V and J genes are TRBV6-5 and TRBJ2-1; D unclear. The germline V and J ends were trimmed by 6 bases and 8 bases, with 17 bases remaining between them. CDR1 MNHEY and CDR2 SVGAGI come from the germline V gene. The CDR3 is 14 residues long.

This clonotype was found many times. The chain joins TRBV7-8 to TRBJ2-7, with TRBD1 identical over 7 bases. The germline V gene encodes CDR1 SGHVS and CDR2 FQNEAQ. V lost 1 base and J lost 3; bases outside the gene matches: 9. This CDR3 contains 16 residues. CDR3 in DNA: TGTGCCAGCAGCTTAGTAGGGGGCCCGACCTACTACGAGCAGTACTTC. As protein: CASSLVGGPTYYEQYF.

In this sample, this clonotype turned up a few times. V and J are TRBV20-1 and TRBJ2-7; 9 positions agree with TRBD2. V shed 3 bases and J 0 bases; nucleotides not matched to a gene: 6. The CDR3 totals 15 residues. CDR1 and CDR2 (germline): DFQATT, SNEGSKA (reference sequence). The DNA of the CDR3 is TGCAGTGCTAGTCTTCCAGCGGGAGGCTCCTACGAGCAGTACTTC. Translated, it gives CSASLPAGGSYEQYF.

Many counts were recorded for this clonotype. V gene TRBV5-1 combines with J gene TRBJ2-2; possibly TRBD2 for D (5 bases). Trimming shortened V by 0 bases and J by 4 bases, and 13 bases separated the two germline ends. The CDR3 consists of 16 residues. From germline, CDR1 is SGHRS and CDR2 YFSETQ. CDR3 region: CASSLVAGEGTGELFF. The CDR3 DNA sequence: TGCGCCAGCAGCTTGGTTGCGGGCGAAGGCACCGGGGAGCTGTTTTTT.

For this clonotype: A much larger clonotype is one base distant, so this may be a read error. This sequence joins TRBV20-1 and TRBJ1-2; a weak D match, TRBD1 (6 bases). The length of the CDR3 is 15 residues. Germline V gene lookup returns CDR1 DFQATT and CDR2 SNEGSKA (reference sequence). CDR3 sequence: CSARDGSGANYVYTF. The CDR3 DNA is TGCAGTGCTAGAGATGGGTCAGGGGCAAACTATGTCTACACCTTC.

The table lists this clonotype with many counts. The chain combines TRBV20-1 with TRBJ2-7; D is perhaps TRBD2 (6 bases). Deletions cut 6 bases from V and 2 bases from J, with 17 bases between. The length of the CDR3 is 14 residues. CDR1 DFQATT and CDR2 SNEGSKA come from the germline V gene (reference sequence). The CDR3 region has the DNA TGCAGTGCCCGGGGGTTGGGGGGTACCTACGAGCAGTACTTC. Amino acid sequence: CSARGLGGTYEQYF.

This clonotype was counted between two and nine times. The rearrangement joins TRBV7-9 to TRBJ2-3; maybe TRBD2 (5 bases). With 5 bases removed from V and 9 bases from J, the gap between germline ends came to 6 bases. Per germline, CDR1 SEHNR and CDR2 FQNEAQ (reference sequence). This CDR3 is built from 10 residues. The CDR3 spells CASSTGTQYF. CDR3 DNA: TGTGCCAGCAGCACGGGGACGCAGTATTTT.

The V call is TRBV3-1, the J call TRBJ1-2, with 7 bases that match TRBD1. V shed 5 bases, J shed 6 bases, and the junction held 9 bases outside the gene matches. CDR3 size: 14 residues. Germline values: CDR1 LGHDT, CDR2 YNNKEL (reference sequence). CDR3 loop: CASSSQSTGHGYTF. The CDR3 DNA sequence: TGTGCCAGCAGCTCCCAATCGACAGGGCATGGCTACACCTTC. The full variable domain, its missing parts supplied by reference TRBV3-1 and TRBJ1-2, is DTAVSQTPKYLVTQMGNDKSIKCEQNLGHDTMYWYKQDSKKFLKIMFSYNNKELIINETVPNRFSPKSPDKAHLNLHINSLELGDSAVYFCASSSQSTGHGYTFGSGTRLTVV.

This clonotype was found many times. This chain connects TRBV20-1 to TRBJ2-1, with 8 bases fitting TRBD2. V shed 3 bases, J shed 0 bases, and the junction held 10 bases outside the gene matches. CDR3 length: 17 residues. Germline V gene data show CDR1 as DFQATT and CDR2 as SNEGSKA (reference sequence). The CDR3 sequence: CSASGLAGTSSYNEQFF. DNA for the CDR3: TGCAGTGCTAGCGGGCTAGCGGGCACCAGCTCCTACAATGAGCAGTTCTTC.

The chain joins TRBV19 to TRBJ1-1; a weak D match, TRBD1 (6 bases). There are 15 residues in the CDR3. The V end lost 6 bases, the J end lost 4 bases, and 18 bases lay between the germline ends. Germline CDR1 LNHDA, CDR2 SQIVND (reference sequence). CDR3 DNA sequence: TGTGCCAGTAGCGCACAGGGAGGTGTGGGCACTGAAGCTTTCTTT. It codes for CASSAQGGVGTEAFF.

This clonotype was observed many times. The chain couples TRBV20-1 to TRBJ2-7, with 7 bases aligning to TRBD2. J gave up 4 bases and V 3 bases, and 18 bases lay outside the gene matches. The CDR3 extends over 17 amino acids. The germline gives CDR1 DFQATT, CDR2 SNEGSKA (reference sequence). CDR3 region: CSASGQTSPQRMYEQYF. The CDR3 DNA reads TGCAGTGCTAGCGGTCAGACTAGCCCCCAAAGAATGTACGAGCAGTACTTC.

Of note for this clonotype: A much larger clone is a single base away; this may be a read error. The CDR3 here is CGSSEGLGTSEKLFF. In DNA, the CDR3 is TGTGGCAGCAGTGAAGGATTGGGGACGAGTGAAAAACTGTTTTTT. The rearrangement links TRBV6-1 to TRBJ1-4; the D gene is possibly TRBD1 (5 bases). This CDR3 is 15 amino acids long. CDR1 is MNHNS, CDR2 SASEGT, per germline.

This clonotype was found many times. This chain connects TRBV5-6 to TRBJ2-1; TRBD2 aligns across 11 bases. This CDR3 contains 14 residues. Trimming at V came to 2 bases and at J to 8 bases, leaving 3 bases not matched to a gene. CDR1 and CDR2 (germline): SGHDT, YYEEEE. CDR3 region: CASSFMTSGDEQFF. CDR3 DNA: TGTGCCAGCAGCTTTATGACTAGCGGGGATGAGCAGTTCTTC. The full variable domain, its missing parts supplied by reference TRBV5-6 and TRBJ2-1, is DAGVTQSPTHLIKTRGQQVTLRCSPKSGHDTVSWYQQALGQGPQFIFQYYEEEERQRGNFPDRFSGHQFPNYSSELNVNALLLGDSALYLCASSFMTSGDEQFFGPGTRLTVL.

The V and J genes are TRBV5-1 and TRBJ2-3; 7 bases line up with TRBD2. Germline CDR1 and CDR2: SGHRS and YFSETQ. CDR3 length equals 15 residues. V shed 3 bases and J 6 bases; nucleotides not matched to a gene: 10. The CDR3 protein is CASSYGLLGGDTQYF. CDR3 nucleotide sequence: TGCGCCAGCAGCTACGGACTACTCGGGGGGGATACGCAGTATTTT. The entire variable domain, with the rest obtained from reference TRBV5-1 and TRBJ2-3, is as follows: KAGVTQTPRYLIKTRGQQVTLSCSPISGHRSVSWYQQTPGQGLQFLFEYFSETQRNKGNFPGRFSGRQFSNSRSEMNVSTLELGDSALYLCASSYGLLGGDTQYFGPGTRLTVL.

This CDR3 is CASSQEANHYNEQFF. The CDR3 bases are TGTGCCAGCAGCCAAGAGGCAAACCACTACAATGAGCAGTTCTTC. V gene TRBV4-2 combines with J gene TRBJ2-1; D ambiguous. V lost 0 bases and J lost 3, with 9 bases in between. This CDR3 has 15 residues. The germline V gene encodes CDR1 LGHNA and CDR2 YNFKEQ.

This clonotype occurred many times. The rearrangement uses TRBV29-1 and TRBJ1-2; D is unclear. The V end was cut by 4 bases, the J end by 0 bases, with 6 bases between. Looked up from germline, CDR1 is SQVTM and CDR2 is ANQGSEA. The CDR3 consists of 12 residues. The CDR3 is CSVVSSNYGYTF. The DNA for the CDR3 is TGCAGCGTTGTTAGTTCTAACTATGGCTACACCTTC.